One and the same sample provided the 24 T cell receptor beta chains below, sequenced in a study of spatial heterogeneity in lung cancer (dated by TCRdb to about 2019). Libraries were built with 5' RACE. The listed sequencing device is NextSeq 500. TCRdb passed the public sequencing reads through fastp at Q25 and MiXCR, retaining productive beta sequences. Every CDR3 protein is listed once, alongside the most common genes and DNA of its rows. For this sample there are about 110,000 distinct CDR3 sequences; roughly a tenth appear just once. The ten largest clones capture approximately 25% of the sample. Read against the paper, the sample's time point label means: blood at routine non-recurrence follow-up after resection. Here the sequenced sample was PBMCs, taken at follow-up. Every receptor here comes from a female donor with early-stage non-small cell lung cancer.

This clonotype has only a few counts. This chain uses TRBV2 with TRBJ1-1; D is unclear. Germline-derived CDR1 and CDR2 are SNHLY and FYNNEI. This CDR3 is built from 13 residues. The V end was cut by 4 bases, the J end by 6 bases, with 12 bases between. The CDR3: CASSVGISAEAFF. CDR3 nucleotides: TGTGCCAGCAGTGTCGGGATTTCGGCTGAAGCTTTCTTT.

The chain links TRBV20-1 to TRBJ1-4; D is undetermined. CDR1 DFQATT and CDR2 SNEGSKA come from the germline V gene (reference sequence). V lost 0 bases and J lost 8, with 7 bases in between. This CDR3 contains 12 residues. CDR3 in amino acids: CSARDSAEKLFF. In DNA, the CDR3 is TGCAGTGCTAGAGACAGTGCGGAAAAACTGTTTTTT.

This clonotype was found many times. The chain uses TRBV19 and TRBJ1-2; D possibly corresponds to TRBD1 (5 bases). Germline V gives CDR1 LNHDA, CDR2 SQIVND (reference sequence). Trimming pared 0 bases from V and 5 bases from J, leaving 10 bases between. This CDR3 is 14 amino acids long. The DNA for the CDR3 is TGTGCCAGTAGTATAGACAGGGCTTCTTATGGCTACACCTTC. Protein: CASSIDRASYGYTF.

In this sample, this clonotype turned up a few times. The genes are TRBV20-1 and TRBJ1-2; D possibly corresponds to TRBD1 (6 bases). V dropped 0 bases and J dropped 4 bases, with 12 bases sitting between them. Germline values: CDR1 DFQATT, CDR2 SNEGSKA (reference sequence). The CDR3 sequence is 14 residues long. CDR3 protein: CSARDSGAPYGYTF. CDR3 sequence (DNA): TGCAGTGCTAGAGATTCGGGGGCGCCCTATGGCTACACCTTC.

The genes are TRBV5-1 and TRBJ2-1, with 9 bases lining up with TRBD2. Germline lookup yields CDR1 SGHRS and CDR2 YFSETQ. The CDR3 contains 15 residues. V lost 1 base to trimming and J lost 9 bases; unmatched junction nucleotides: 8. The CDR3 is CASSLYKAGGSEQFF. CDR3 bases: TGCGCCAGCAGCTTGTATAAAGCGGGAGGTAGTGAGCAGTTCTTC.

This clonotype has just a few counts. The chain is built from TRBV14 and TRBJ2-5, with D tentatively TRBD1 (5 bases). The germline V and J ends were trimmed by 3 bases and 2 bases, with 13 bases remaining between them. This CDR3 is built from 15 residues. CDR1 is SGHDN, CDR2 FVKESK, per germline. DNA for the CDR3: TGTGCCAGCAGCCACCCATACGACAGACAAGAGACCCAGTACTTC. Translation gives CASSHPYDRQETQYF.

The chain links TRBV4-1 to TRBJ2-1; 8 bases align to TRBD1. Germline assignment: CDR1 MGHRA and CDR2 YSYEKL. The V and J ends lost 1 base and 2 bases, in that order; junction bases with no gene match: 7. The CDR3 has 17 residues. CDR3 DNA sequence: TGCGCCAGCAGCCAAGGGGCAGGGGGCCGAACCTACAATGAGCAGTTCTTC. It codes for CASSQGAGGRTYNEQFF.

This clonotype has a handful of counts. The chain joins TRBV9 to TRBJ2-1; TRBD2 is a possible D gene (7 bases). The CDR3 consists of 13 residues. V dropped 0 bases and J dropped 12 bases, with 13 bases sitting between them. Per germline, CDR1 SGDLS and CDR2 YYNGEE. CDR3: CASSVGLGGRQFF. CDR3 in DNA: TGTGCCAGCAGCGTAGGACTGGGGGGGCGGCAGTTCTTC.

This clonotype was detected many times. The CDR3 nucleotides read TGTGCCAGCAGTGAATTTGTGTTAACCTACGAGCAGTACTTC. Translating gives CASSEFVLTYEQYF. The chain joins TRBV6-1 to TRBJ2-7; D gene unclear. Germline CDR1 MNHNS, CDR2 SASEGT. The CDR3 covers 14 residues. Trimming removed 2 bases at V and 2 bases at J, with 10 bases between.

This clonotype was picked up a small number of times. V gene TRBV7-8 combines with J gene TRBJ1-6, with D uncertain. V was cut by 3 bases and J by 12 bases, with 9 bases left in between. Germline loops: CDR1 SGHVS, CDR2 FQNEAQ. The CDR3 spans 12 residues. Here the CDR3 reads CASSFNREPLHF. In DNA form, the CDR3 reads TGTGCCAGCAGCTTCAACCGAGAACCCCTCCACTTT. Full variable domain (outside the CDR3, taken from reference TRBV7-8 and TRBJ1-6): GAGVSQSPRYKVAKRGQDVALRCDPISGHVSLFWYQQALGQGPEFLTYFQNEAQLDKSGLPSDRFFAERPEGSVSTLKIQRTQQEDSAVYLCASSFNREPLHFGNGTRLTVT.

The chain joins TRBV27 to TRBJ2-3, with D perhaps TRBD1 (6 bases). The V end lost 7 bases, the J end lost 5 bases, and 10 bases lay between the germline ends. Per the germline V gene, CDR1 is MNHEY and CDR2 is SMNVEV (reference sequence). The CDR3 is 12 amino acids. This CDR3 is CASNKQGDTQYF. CDR3 DNA sequence: TGTGCCAGCAATAAACAGGGAGATACGCAGTATTTT.

The table lists this clonotype with many counts. This sequence joins TRBV28 and TRBJ1-5, with D possibly matching TRBD1 (5 bases). This CDR3 is 13 amino acids long. From germline, CDR1 is MDHEN and CDR2 SYDVKM. V was pared by 11 bases and J by 1 base, with 12 bases between. CDR3 protein: CASRDYSNQPQHF. Here the CDR3 DNA reads TGTGCCTCCAGGGATTACAGCAATCAGCCCCAGCATTTT.

The chain has TRBV28 and TRBJ1-3; D is unresolved. Germline assignment: CDR1 MDHEN and CDR2 SYDVKM. The CDR3 contains 15 residues. The ends were cut back, 5 bases at V and 2 bases at J, with 13 bases in the middle. The CDR3 DNA follows: TGTGCCAGCAGTCCCTGGGCCCAAACTGGAAACACCATATATTTT. It yields the protein CASSPWAQTGNTIYF. The whole variable domain, filled in from reference TRBV28 and TRBJ1-3, reads DVKVTQSSRYLVKRTGEKVFLECVQDMDHENMFWYRQDPGLGLRLIYFSYDVKMKEKGDIPEGYSVSREKKERFSLILESASTNQTSMYLCASSPWAQTGNTIYFGEGSWLTVV.

There are many counts of this clonotype. The chain is built from TRBV7-2 and TRBJ1-5; D might be TRBD1 (6 bases). Germline lookup yields CDR1 SGHTA and CDR2 FQGNSA. Trimming cost V 6 bases and J 7 bases, with 13 bases left between them. The CDR3 spans 13 residues. The CDR3 region has the DNA TGTGCCAGCAGTGATTCACAGGGCCAGCCCCAGCATTTT. Translating gives CASSDSQGQPQHF.

This clonotype was counted ten times or more. This rearrangement joins TRBV3-1 to TRBJ1-2; no clear D. V gave up 5 bases and J gave up 0 bases, with 7 bases separating them. This CDR3 contains 13 residues. Germline CDR1 reads LGHDT; CDR2 reads YNNKEL (reference sequence). The CDR3 sequence is CASSRSANYGYTF. The CDR3 bases are TGTGCCAGCAGCAGATCAGCTAACTATGGCTACACCTTC.

This clonotype has only a few counts. V and J are TRBV5-5 and TRBJ1-1; D is unresolved. CDR1 is SGHKS and CDR2 is YYEKEE in the germline V gene (reference sequence). The CDR3 extends over 14 amino acids. The germline V and J ends were trimmed by 1 base and 11 bases, with 18 bases remaining between them. The CDR3 region is CASSLNPQAGRAFF. CDR3 nucleotide sequence: TGTGCCAGCAGCTTGAATCCTCAGGCCGGTAGGGCTTTCTTT.

Remarks on this clonotype: One end of the junction is discordant with germline, which a read error may explain. V gene TRBV19 combines with J gene TRBJ2-7, with unresolved D. Germline V gives CDR1 LNHDA, CDR2 SQIVND (reference sequence). This CDR3 has 14 amino acids. The CDR3, as DNA: TGTGCCAGTAGTTCCCATCTGAACTCCTACGTGCAGTACTTC. Protein: CASSSHLNSYVQYF.

In this sample, this clonotype turned up many times. The V and J genes are TRBV12-3 or TRBV12-4 and TRBJ2-6; D may be TRBD2 (6 bases). V shed 8 bases and J shed 3 bases, with 8 bases lying between them. This CDR3 is 13 amino acids long. As DNA, the CDR3 is TGTGCCAGCGGAGGGAGTGGGGCCAACGTCCTGACTTTC. This translates into CASGGSGANVLTF.

This clonotype occurred a few times. V usage is TRBV2 and J usage is TRBJ1-4, with TRBD1 matching 9 bases. J gave up 5 bases and V 6 bases, and 4 bases lay outside the gene matches. This CDR3 is built from 14 residues. CDR1 is SNHLY and CDR2 is FYNNEI in the germline V gene. CDR3 in amino acids: CASSYGTGNEKLFF. DNA for the CDR3: TGTGCCAGCAGCTACGGGACAGGGAATGAAAAACTGTTTTTT.

This clonotype was found many times. This rearrangement joins TRBV29-1 to TRBJ2-1; no reliable D call. The V and J ends lost 4 bases and 0 bases respectively, with 13 bases between them. The CDR3 runs to 15 residues. Germline CDR1 and CDR2: SQVTM and ANQGSEA. The CDR3 loop reads CSVALFISSYNEQFF. In nucleotides, the CDR3 is TGCAGCGTTGCCCTATTCATAAGCTCCTACAATGAGCAGTTCTTC.

J is TRBJ2-5 and V is TRBV20-1; 7 bases line up with TRBD2. The CDR3 is 14 amino acids. Trimming took 0 bases from V and 5 from J; bases not matched to a gene: 6. Per germline, CDR1 DFQATT and CDR2 SNEGSKA (reference sequence). The CDR3 region is CSARDSGGWETQYF. The CDR3 DNA reads as TGCAGTGCTAGAGATTCCGGGGGGTGGGAGACCCAGTACTTC.

This clonotype was found a few times. The chain uses TRBV20-1 and TRBJ2-1; unclear D gene. Germline V gives CDR1 DFQATT, CDR2 SNEGSKA (reference sequence). V shed 2 bases and J shed 5 bases, with 19 bases lying between them. The CDR3 runs to 16 residues. The CDR3 DNA sequence: TGCAGTGCTAGACGATACGGCGGACGCCCGAACAATGAGCAGTTCTTC. The encoded protein is CSARRYGGRPNNEQFF.

This clonotype was seen a handful of times. This chain connects TRBV24-1 to TRBJ2-1, with 9 bases matching TRBD1. Trimming removed 4 bases from V and 3 bases from J; junction bases left unmatched: 6. The CDR3 extends over 16 amino acids. Germline loops: CDR1 KGHDR, CDR2 SFDVKD. CDR3 nucleotide sequence: TGTGCCACCAGTGACAAGGGACAGGGAAACTACAATGAGCAGTTCTTC. Translated: CATSDKGQGNYNEQFF.

This clonotype has more than one count but fewer than ten. The rearrangement joins TRBV2 to TRBJ1-5, with D possibly matching TRBD1 (6 bases). The germline V and J ends were trimmed by 7 bases and 7 bases, with 17 bases remaining between them. The germline CDR1 and CDR2 sequences are SNHLY and FYNNEI. The CDR3 runs to 14 residues. The CDR3 here is CASKGDRSGQPQHF. DNA of the CDR3: TGTGCCAGCAAGGGGGACCGATCAGGGCAGCCCCAGCATTTT.